This T cell receptor (beta chain) derives from a study of T cell clones after liver transplantation. Background on the study: Patients counted as tolerant after at least one year off all immunosuppression, enzymes not exceeding twice normal.

V was cut by 6 bases and J by 3 bases, with 12 bases left in between. The V gene's germline CDR1 is MDHEN and CDR2 SYDVKM. CDR3 length: 15 amino acids. Measured with immunoSEQ multiplex PCR; TCRdb has only the in-frame clones, and not every one. Among 99,000 or so clones listed, 82% were seen once. This TCR derives from a human donor who received a liver transplant. This material consisted of CD4+ T cells from blood, taken before liver transplant. The rearrangement links TRBV28 to TRBJ2-6, with TRBD2 as a possible D gene (5 bases). CDR3: CASSLVRVGANVLTF. The DNA for the CDR3 is TGTGCCAGCAGCCTCGTGAGGGTTGGGGCCAACGTCCTGACTTTC.